These T cell receptor beta chains were read from a single sample in a study of metastatic and nonmetastatic thyroid tumors. TCRdb reprocessed the PCR reads via MiXCR. The data contain about 21,000 clones, over 20% of them seen just once; the ten biggest clones take up 8.1%. Sequencing used adjacent normal tissue. The receptors derive from a female donor with papillary thyroid cancer or a benign thyroid nodule (not recorded which). Some clones in this sample may be carry-over from other donors' samples. Both conserved end residues are part of each CDR3. The order of the fields is V gene, J gene, D gene, clone size, CDR3 DNA, CDR3 protein. The D gene is left open where the match is weak. Size values are once, few and many counts, or a class for expanded clones, and some rows have none.

v_call: TRBV3-1; j_call: TRBJ2-7; d_call: TRBD2; clone_size: many; cdr3_nt: TGTGCCAGCAGCCAGCAACTAGCGCGAGGGTCCTACGAGCAGTACTTC; cdr3_aa: CASSQQLARGSYEQYF
v_call: TRBV7-3; j_call: TRBJ2-7; d_call: NA; clone_size: NA; cdr3_nt: TGTGCCAGCAGCTGGGGGGACTCGTACGAGCAGTACTTC; cdr3_aa: CASSWGDSYEQYF
v_call: TRBV4-3; j_call: TRBJ1-2; d_call: NA; clone_size: many; cdr3_nt: TGCGCCAGCAGCCAAGATTGGAGAGGGTATACGTCGGGAGGCTACACCTTC; cdr3_aa: CASSQDWRGYTSGGYTF
v_call: TRBV19; j_call: TRBJ1-4; d_call: NA; clone_size: many; cdr3_nt: TGTGCCAGTAGTATACGCGGGTATGAAAAACTGTTTTTT; cdr3_aa: CASSIRGYEKLFF
v_call: TRBV2; j_call: TRBJ2-5; d_call: TRBD1; clone_size: few; cdr3_nt: TGTGCCAGCAACATAGACAGGGAAGAGACCCAGTACTTC; cdr3_aa: CASNIDREETQYF
v_call: TRBV12-3/TRBV12-4; j_call: TRBJ1-1; d_call: NA; clone_size: NA; cdr3_nt: TGTGCCAGCAGTTTGAACACAGGGACATTCGAAGCTTTCTTT; cdr3_aa: CASSLNTGTFEAFF
v_call: TRBV6-1; j_call: TRBJ2-1; d_call: NA; clone_size: NA; cdr3_nt: TGTGCCAGCAGCGCTGACCCTAGTTCCTACAATGAGCAGTTCTTC; cdr3_aa: CASSADPSSYNEQFF
v_call: TRBV6-1; j_call: TRBJ1-2; d_call: NA; clone_size: few; cdr3_nt: TGTGCCCCTTCCCTGGCGAGCGGTGGCTACACCTTC; cdr3_aa: CAPSLASGGYTF
v_call: TRBV6-2/TRBV6-3; j_call: TRBJ1-2; d_call: TRBD1; clone_size: NA; cdr3_nt: TGTGCCAGCAGTTACATGCCAGGGGGCGCGTCGGGCTACACCTTC; cdr3_aa: CASSYMPGGASGYTF
v_call: TRBV7-8; j_call: TRBJ2-3; d_call: NA; clone_size: few; cdr3_nt: TGTGCCAGCAGCGGGGACGGTGCTAGCACAGATACGCATTATTTT; cdr3_aa: CASSGDGASTDTHYF
v_call: TRBV5-1; j_call: TRBJ2-7; d_call: TRBD2; clone_size: NA; cdr3_nt: TGCGCCAGCAGCCCTACTAGCGGGAGATCCTACGAGCAGTACTTC; cdr3_aa: CASSPTSGRSYEQYF
v_call: TRBV4-3; j_call: TRBJ2-3; d_call: TRBD2; clone_size: many; cdr3_nt: TGCGCCAGCAGCCAAGATGGGCTAGCGGGAGTGGCAGATACGCAGTATTTT; cdr3_aa: CASSQDGLAGVADTQYF
v_call: TRBV28; j_call: TRBJ2-7; d_call: TRBD1; clone_size: few; cdr3_nt: TGTGCCAGCAGTATTCCCGGGACAGGGGTTTACGAGCAGTACTTC; cdr3_aa: CASSIPGTGVYEQYF
v_call: TRBV11-2; j_call: TRBJ1-3; d_call: NA; clone_size: many; cdr3_nt: TGTGCCAGCAGCATCGACCGGGCAGCCACTGGAAACACCATATATTTT; cdr3_aa: CASSIDRAATGNTIYF
v_call: TRBV12-3/TRBV12-4; j_call: TRBJ2-3; d_call: NA; clone_size: many; cdr3_nt: TGTGCCAGCAGTCCCACAGATACGCAGTATTTT; cdr3_aa: CASSPTDTQYF
v_call: TRBV27; j_call: TRBJ2-7; d_call: NA; clone_size: few; cdr3_nt: TGTGCCAGCAGTATAGGACAGCCCTACGAGCAGTACTTC; cdr3_aa: CASSIGQPYEQYF
v_call: TRBV11-2; j_call: TRBJ2-2; d_call: NA; clone_size: medium-sized; cdr3_nt: TGTGCCAGCAGCTTAAACTCCGTGGGGGGGCGGGAGCTGTTTTTT; cdr3_aa: CASSLNSVGGRELFF
v_call: TRBV6-2/TRBV6-3; j_call: TRBJ2-3; d_call: NA; clone_size: few; cdr3_nt: TGTGCCAGCATTTCCGGGGGCACAGATACGCAGTATTTT; cdr3_aa: CASISGGTDTQYF
v_call: TRBV5-1; j_call: TRBJ1-1; d_call: NA; clone_size: many; cdr3_nt: TGCGCCAGCAGCCTAAATACAGGGTATAACGCTGAAGCTTTCTTT; cdr3_aa: CASSLNTGYNAEAFF
v_call: TRBV7-2; j_call: TRBJ2-5; d_call: NA; clone_size: NA; cdr3_nt: TGTGCCAGCAGCCGCGGGACGGAAGAGACCCAGTACTTC; cdr3_aa: CASSRGTEETQYF
v_call: TRBV6-1; j_call: TRBJ2-1; d_call: NA; clone_size: NA; cdr3_nt: TGTGCCAGCTGTCTTGGCGGAGGCCTCAATGAGCAGTTCTTC; cdr3_aa: CASCLGGGLNEQFF
v_call: TRBV19; j_call: TRBJ2-1; d_call: TRBD1; clone_size: many; cdr3_nt: TGTGCCAGTAGACCGGGACAGAACTACAATGAGCAGTTCTTC; cdr3_aa: CASRPGQNYNEQFF
v_call: TRBV28; j_call: TRBJ2-5; d_call: NA; clone_size: few; cdr3_nt: TGTGCCAGCAGTTTCAGGTGGGAGGAGACCCAGTACTTC; cdr3_aa: CASSFRWEETQYF
v_call: TRBV20-1; j_call: TRBJ2-7; d_call: NA; clone_size: medium-sized; cdr3_nt: TGCAGTGCCCTCAGCTCCTACGAGCAGTACTTC; cdr3_aa: CSALSSYEQYF
v_call: TRBV6-2/TRBV6-3; j_call: TRBJ1-5; d_call: NA; clone_size: many; cdr3_nt: TGTGCCAGCAGTTATAGCCAACTAGGATTTTATAGCAATCAGCCCCAGCATTTT; cdr3_aa: CASSYSQLGFYSNQPQHF
v_call: TRBV11-3; j_call: TRBJ2-5; d_call: TRBD1; clone_size: few; cdr3_nt: TGTGCCAGCAGCTCGACAGGGGGTCGGCAAGAGACCCAGTACTTC; cdr3_aa: CASSSTGGRQETQYF
v_call: TRBV5-1; j_call: TRBJ2-7; d_call: NA; clone_size: NA; cdr3_nt: TGCGCCAGCAGCTTGGTACAGGGTCACCCCTACGAGCAGTACTTC; cdr3_aa: CASSLVQGHPYEQYF
v_call: TRBV27; j_call: TRBJ2-2; d_call: NA; clone_size: medium-sized; cdr3_nt: TGTGCCAGCAGTACCCAGAATTTTCAGGGGCCTGCCACCGGGGAGCTGTTTTTT; cdr3_aa: CASSTQNFQGPATGELFF
v_call: TRBV24-1; j_call: TRBJ2-3; d_call: TRBD2; clone_size: medium-sized; cdr3_nt: TGTGCCACCAGTGATTTGGCAACTAGCGGGAGTACAGATACGCAGTATTTT; cdr3_aa: CATSDLATSGSTDTQYF
v_call: TRBV6-2/TRBV6-3; j_call: TRBJ1-6; d_call: TRBD1; clone_size: NA; cdr3_nt: TGTGCCAGCAGAAGCTCCTGGGACAGACCGAGCTCCTATAATTCACCCCTCCACTTT; cdr3_aa: CASRSSWDRPSSYNSPLHF
v_call: TRBV19; j_call: TRBJ1-2; d_call: TRBD1; clone_size: NA; cdr3_nt: TGTGCCAGTAAGCCCCCGTGGGACAGGGACGGCTACACCTTC; cdr3_aa: CASKPPWDRDGYTF